This T cell receptor (beta chain) emerged from a study of blood T cell repertoires in COVID-19. Generated by immunoSEQ multiplex PCR, the TCRdb table keeps only in-frame clones and is missing some. The data show approximately 100,000 clones, around 85% seen once. V lost 8 bases to trimming and J lost 3 bases, with 8 bases between them. Germline-derived CDR1 and CDR2 are MDHEN and SYDVKM. This CDR3 is 12 amino acids long. The clonotype was recovered from a woman aged 45-65 years who had recovered from COVID-19. J is TRBJ1-5 and V is TRBV28, with a tentative D call TRBD1 (6 bases). Sequencing was performed on PBMCs or T cells enriched from blood (not recorded which). CDR3 nucleotides: TGTGCCAGCGGACAGTCCAATCAGCCCCAGCATTTT. Its protein product is CASGQSNQPQHF.